This TCR beta chain was identified during a study of T cell responses to AZD1222 COVID-19 vaccine. Only in-frame clones appear in the TCRdb table, and some are missing; sequencing was by immunoSEQ multiplex PCR. The table has around 100,000 clones, around 82% seen once; the top ten hold over 15%. CDR3 length: 13 residues. Trimming removed 5 bases from V and 4 bases from J, with 9 bases in between. CDR1 and CDR2 (germline): KGHSH, LQKENI. Study-wide results and caveats: Regions 160-218 and 743-854 dominated among vaccine-associated CD4 TCRs spanning spike. It was only 6 or 7 AZD1222 recipients who were seropositive at baseline. It should be noted that donors were predominantly white British and more often female, and clonal diversity was possibly underestimated. Reports say nearly half of spike-specific TCRs go after unmutated variant regions.

A remark on this clone: What it recognizes is unknown.

The rearrangement uses TRBV18 and TRBJ1-5; D perhaps matches TRBD1 (6 bases). The starting material was peripheral blood, obtained on day 0 of AZD1222 vaccination. The sequence was obtained from an adult in good health. The CDR3: CASSKDRNQPQHF. CDR3 coding DNA: TGTGCCAGCTCAAAGGACAGAAATCAGCCCCAGCATTTT. Filled out from reference TRBV18 and TRBJ1-5, the complete variable domain reads NAGVMQNPRHLVRRRGQEARLRCSPMKGHSHVYWYRQLPEEGLKFMVYLQKENIIDESGMPKERFSAEFPKEGPSILRIQQVVRGDSAAYFCASSKDRNQPQHFGDGTRLSIL.